This TCR beta chain is from a study of vaccination and CD4 T cells after COVID-19. Study in general: Nasal swab PCR showed SARS-CoV-2 in convalescent patients, under ten with mild and one with severe disease. A CEFX pool, an HIV-1 Nef pool, or no peptide went to control cultures.

Concerning this clonotype itself: Its antigen is not identified.

Treatment here: approximately nine-day PBMC culture with coronavirus spike peptide pools or control peptides (ViraFEST assay). CDR3 length: 16 residues. Germline-derived CDR1 and CDR2 are KGHSH and LQKENI. The V gene end was trimmed by 0 bases and the J gene end by 4 bases; junction bases not matched to a gene: 8. Sequenced with the Oncomine TCR Beta short-read assay was DNA taken from cultured CD4+ T cells. TCRdb redid the calling of the PCR reads with MiXCR, one entry per CDR3 protein. Of about 26,000 distinct CDR3 sequences detected, about 39% appear once; the ten largest clones hold about 11%. The source is a human donor who had recovered from COVID-19. V is TRBV18 and J is TRBJ1-1, with 7 bases fitting TRBD1. The specimen was CD4+ T cells from blood, cultured in vitro. The DNA of the CDR3 is TGTGCCAGCTCACCACCAGGGGGCGCATCGGGCACTGAAGCTTTCTTT. As protein: CASSPPGGASGTEAFF.